This T cell receptor beta chain was captured by sequencing in a study of T cell changes during pregnancy in multiple sclerosis. The CDR3 length is 15 residues. The V gene end was trimmed by 5 bases and the J gene end by 0 bases; junction bases not matched to a gene: 5. Germline CDR1 reads SEHNR; CDR2 reads FQNEAQ (reference sequence). Generated by immunoSEQ multiplex PCR, the TCRdb table keeps only in-frame clones and is missing some. The sample contains about 59,000 clones, approximately 94% of which appear only once. V gene TRBV7-9 combines with J gene TRBJ2-5, with 8 bases lining up with TRBD1. The origin of this receptor is a female donor with multiple sclerosis, enrolled in a pregnancy study. Sequencing was performed on CD8+ T cells from peripheral blood mononuclear cells, taken after pregnancy. CDR3 nucleotides: TGTGCCAGCAGCAAGGACAGGGCCGACCAAGAGACCCAGTACTTC. It translates to CASSKDRADQETQYF.